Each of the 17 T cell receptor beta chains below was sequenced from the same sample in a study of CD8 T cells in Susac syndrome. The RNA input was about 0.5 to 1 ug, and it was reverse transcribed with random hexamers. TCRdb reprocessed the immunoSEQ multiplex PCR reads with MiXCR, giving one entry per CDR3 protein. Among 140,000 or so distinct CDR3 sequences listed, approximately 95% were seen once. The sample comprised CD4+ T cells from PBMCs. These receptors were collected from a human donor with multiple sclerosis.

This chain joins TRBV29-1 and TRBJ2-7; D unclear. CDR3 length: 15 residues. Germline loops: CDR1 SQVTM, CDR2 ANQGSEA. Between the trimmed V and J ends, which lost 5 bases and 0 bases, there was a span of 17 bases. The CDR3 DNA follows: TGCAGCGTTAGCGATCGTAAGGGAACCTCCTACGAGCAGTACTTC. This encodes CSVSDRKGTSYEQYF.

The DNA for the CDR3 is TGTGCCAGCAGCTATGGACAGGGGGGATACAATGAGCAGTTCTTC. Translating it yields CASSYGQGGYNEQFF. The chain has TRBV5-4 and TRBJ2-1, with 10 bases identical to TRBD1. The CDR3 covers 15 residues. Germline values: CDR1 SGHNT, CDR2 YYREEE (reference sequence). V was clipped by 3 bases and J by 4 bases; unmatched bases: 4.

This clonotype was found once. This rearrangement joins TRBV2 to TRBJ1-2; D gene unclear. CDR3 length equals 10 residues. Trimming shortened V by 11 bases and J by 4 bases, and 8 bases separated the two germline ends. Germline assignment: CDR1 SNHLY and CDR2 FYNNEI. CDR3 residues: CAGFGYGYTF. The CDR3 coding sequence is TGTGCCGGATTCGGCTATGGCTACACCTTC.

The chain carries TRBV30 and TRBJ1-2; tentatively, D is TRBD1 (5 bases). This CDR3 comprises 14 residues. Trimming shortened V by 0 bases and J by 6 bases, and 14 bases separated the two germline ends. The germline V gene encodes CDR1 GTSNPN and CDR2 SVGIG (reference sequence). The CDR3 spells CAWSVRQGFDGYTF. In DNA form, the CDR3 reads TGTGCCTGGAGTGTACGTCAGGGATTCGATGGCTACACCTTC.

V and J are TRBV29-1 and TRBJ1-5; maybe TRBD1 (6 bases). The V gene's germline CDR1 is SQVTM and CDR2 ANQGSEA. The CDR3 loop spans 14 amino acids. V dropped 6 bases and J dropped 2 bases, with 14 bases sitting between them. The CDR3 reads CSVKQGNGNQPQHF. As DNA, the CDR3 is TGCAGCGTCAAACAGGGTAATGGCAATCAGCCCCAGCATTTT.

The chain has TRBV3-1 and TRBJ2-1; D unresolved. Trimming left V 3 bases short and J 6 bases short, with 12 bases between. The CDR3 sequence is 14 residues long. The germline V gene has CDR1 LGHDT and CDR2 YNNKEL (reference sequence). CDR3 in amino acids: CASSHKASTNEQFF. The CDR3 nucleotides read TGTGCCAGCAGCCATAAGGCTTCAACCAATGAGCAGTTCTTC.

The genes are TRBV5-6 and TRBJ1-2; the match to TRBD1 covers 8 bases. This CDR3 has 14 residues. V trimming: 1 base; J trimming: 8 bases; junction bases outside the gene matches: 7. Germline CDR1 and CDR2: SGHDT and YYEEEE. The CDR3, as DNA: TGTGCCAGCAGCTTGCAGGGGGCCGAGTGGGGCTACACCTTC. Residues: CASSLQGAEWGYTF.

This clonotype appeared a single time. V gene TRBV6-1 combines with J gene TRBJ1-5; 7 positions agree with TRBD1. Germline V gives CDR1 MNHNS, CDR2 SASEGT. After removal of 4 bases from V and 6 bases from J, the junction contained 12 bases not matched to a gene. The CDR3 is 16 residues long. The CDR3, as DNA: TGTGCCAGCAGTGGGGAAAGAGGGGGCTTGGGTCAGCCCCAGCATTTT. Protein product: CASSGERGGLGQPQHF.

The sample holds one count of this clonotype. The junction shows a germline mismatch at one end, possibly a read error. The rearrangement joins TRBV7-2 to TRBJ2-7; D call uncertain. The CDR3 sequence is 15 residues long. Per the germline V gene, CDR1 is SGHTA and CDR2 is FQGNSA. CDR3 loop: CASSLGHSLTYEQYF. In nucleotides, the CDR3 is TGTGCCAGCAGTTTAGGGCACAGTCTCACCTACGAGCAGTACTTC.

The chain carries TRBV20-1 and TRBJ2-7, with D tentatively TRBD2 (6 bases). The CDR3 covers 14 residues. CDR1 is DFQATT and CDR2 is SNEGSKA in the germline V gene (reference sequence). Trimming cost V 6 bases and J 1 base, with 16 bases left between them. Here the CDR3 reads CSARDFQTSYEQYF. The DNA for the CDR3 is TGCAGTGCCCGGGACTTCCAGACGTCCTACGAGCAGTACTTC.

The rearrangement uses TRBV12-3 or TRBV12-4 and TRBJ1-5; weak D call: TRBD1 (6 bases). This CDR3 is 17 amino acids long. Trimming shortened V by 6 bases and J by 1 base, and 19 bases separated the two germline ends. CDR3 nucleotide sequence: TGTGCCAGCAGCCCCAGGGGTACCTATGCGAGCAATCAGCCCCAGCATTTT. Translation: CASSPRGTYASNQPQHF.

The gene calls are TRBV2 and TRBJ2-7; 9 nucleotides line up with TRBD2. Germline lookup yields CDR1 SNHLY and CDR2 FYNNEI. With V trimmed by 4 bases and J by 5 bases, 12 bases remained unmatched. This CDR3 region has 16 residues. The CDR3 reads CASSGEGSGSIHEQYF. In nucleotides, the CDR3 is TGTGCCAGCAGTGGGGAAGGTAGCGGGAGCATCCACGAGCAGTACTTC. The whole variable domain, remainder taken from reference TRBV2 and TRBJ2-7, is EPEVTQTPSHQVTQMGQEVILRCVPISNHLYFYWYRQILGQKVEFLVSFYNNEISEKSEIFDDQFSVERPDGSNFTLKIRSTKLEDSAMYFCASSGEGSGSIHEQYFGPGTRLTVT.

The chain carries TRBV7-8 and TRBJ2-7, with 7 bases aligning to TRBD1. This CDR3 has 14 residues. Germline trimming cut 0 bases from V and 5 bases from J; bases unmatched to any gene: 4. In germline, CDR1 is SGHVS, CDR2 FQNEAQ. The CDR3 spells CASSLATGANEQYF. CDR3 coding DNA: TGTGCCAGCAGCTTAGCAACAGGGGCCAACGAGCAGTACTTC.

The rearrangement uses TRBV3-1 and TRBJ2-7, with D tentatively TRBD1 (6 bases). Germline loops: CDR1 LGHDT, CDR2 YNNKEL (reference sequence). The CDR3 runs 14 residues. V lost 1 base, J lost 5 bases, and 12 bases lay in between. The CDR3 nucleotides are TGTGCCAGCAGCCAAGTCGACAGGCGGGACGAGCAGTACTTC. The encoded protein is CASSQVDRRDEQYF.

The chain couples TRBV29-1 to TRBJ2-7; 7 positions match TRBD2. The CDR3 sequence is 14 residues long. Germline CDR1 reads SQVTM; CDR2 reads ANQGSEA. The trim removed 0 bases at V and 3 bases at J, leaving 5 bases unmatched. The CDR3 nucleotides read TGCAGCGTTGAAGACGGGACTACCATCTACGAGCAGTACTTC. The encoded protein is CSVEDGTTIYEQYF.

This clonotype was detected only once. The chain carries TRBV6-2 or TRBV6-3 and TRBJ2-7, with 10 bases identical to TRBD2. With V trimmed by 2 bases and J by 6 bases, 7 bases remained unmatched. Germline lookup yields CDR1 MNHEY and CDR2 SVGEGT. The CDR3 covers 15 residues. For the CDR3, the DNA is TGTGCCAGCAGTTACGCTAGCGGGGGCCAGTTCGAGCAGTACTTC. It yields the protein CASSYASGGQFEQYF.

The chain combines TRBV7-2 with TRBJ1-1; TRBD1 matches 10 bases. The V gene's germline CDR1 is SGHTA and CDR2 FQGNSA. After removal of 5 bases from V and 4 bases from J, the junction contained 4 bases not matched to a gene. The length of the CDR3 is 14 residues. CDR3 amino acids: CASSQWTGGTEAFF. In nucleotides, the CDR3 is TGTGCCAGCAGCCAATGGACAGGGGGCACTGAAGCTTTCTTT.